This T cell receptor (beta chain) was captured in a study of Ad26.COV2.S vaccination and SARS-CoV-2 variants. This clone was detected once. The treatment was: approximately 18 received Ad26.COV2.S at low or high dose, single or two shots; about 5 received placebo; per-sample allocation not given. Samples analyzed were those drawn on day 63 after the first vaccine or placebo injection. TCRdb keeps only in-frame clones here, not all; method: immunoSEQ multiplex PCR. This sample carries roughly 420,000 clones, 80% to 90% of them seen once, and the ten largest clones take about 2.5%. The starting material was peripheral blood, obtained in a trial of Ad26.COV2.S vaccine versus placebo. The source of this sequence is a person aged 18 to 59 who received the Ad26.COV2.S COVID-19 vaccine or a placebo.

CDR3 residues: CASSYSWGQNTEAFF. CDR3 coding DNA: TGTGCCAGCAGTTACTCATGGGGGCAGAACACTGAAGCTTTCTTT. The rearrangement joins TRBV6-5 to TRBJ1-1, with D possibly TRBD1 on 6 matching bases. Germline values: CDR1 MNHEY, CDR2 SVGAGI. Trimming stripped 0 bases from V and 1 base from J, with 9 bases between. This CDR3 has 15 residues.